The 29 T cell receptor beta chains below were found in one sample sequenced in a study of T-cell memory formation after mild COVID-19. TCRdb independently ran MiXCR on the 5' RACE reads; one entry per CDR3 protein. The sample consists of about 110,000 distinct CDR3 sequences, roughly a sixth of them appearing once. Material for sequencing was PBMCs or a T cell subset sorted from them (not recorded which). These receptors originate from a man younger than 35 who had mild COVID-19 (a few samples of this study predate the infection). Cell type and time point are not known.

This clonotype has a handful of counts. The rearrangement joins TRBV7-3 to TRBJ2-1; D possibly corresponds to TRBD1 (5 bases). The V gene lost 1 base and the J gene lost 6 bases, with 13 bases spanning the gap. Germline V CDR1 and CDR2: SGHTA, FQGTGA. This CDR3 is built from 15 residues. The CDR3 protein is CASSLSLAGANEQFF. The CDR3 DNA is TGTGCCAGCAGCTTAAGCCTCGCTGGGGCCAATGAGCAGTTCTTC. Full variable domain (remainder filled in from reference TRBV7-3 and TRBJ2-1): GAGVSQTPSNKVTEKGKYVELRCDPISGHTALYWYRQSLGQGPEFLIYFQGTGAADDSGLPNDRFFAVRPEGSVSTLKIQRTERGDSAVYLCASSLSLAGANEQFFGPGTRLTVL.

This chain links TRBV9 with TRBJ2-3; D might be TRBD1 (7 bases). CDR3 size: 16 residues. V lost 4 bases to trimming and J lost 0 bases, with 15 bases between them. The V gene's germline CDR1 is SGDLS and CDR2 YYNGEE. The CDR3 loop is CASSFQGGISTDTQYF. DNA of the CDR3: TGTGCCAGCAGCTTTCAGGGGGGAATTAGCACAGATACGCAGTATTTT.

The chain is built from TRBV6-6 and TRBJ1-2; 7 nucleotides agree with TRBD1. The CDR3 consists of 12 residues. V lost 10 bases, J lost 6 bases, and 8 bases stayed unmatched. CDR1 MNHNY and CDR2 SVGAGI come from the germline V gene (reference sequence). The CDR3 is CAISVGGDGYTF. CDR3 coding DNA: TGTGCCATCTCCGTAGGGGGCGATGGCTACACCTTC.

This clonotype was counted only a few times. The V and J genes are TRBV5-1 and TRBJ2-5; D possibly corresponds to TRBD1 (6 bases). V dropped 0 bases and J dropped 1 base, with 10 bases sitting between them. The CDR3 has 15 residues. Germline CDR1 is SGHRS and CDR2 is YFSETQ. CDR3 loop: CASSLETGTQETQYF. CDR3 coding DNA: TGCGCCAGCAGCTTGGAGACAGGAACCCAAGAGACCCAGTACTTC.

This clonotype was counted many times. This chain joins TRBV7-9 and TRBJ2-5; tentatively, D is TRBD1 (6 bases). Germline V gene sequence: CDR1 SEHNR, CDR2 FQNEAQ (reference sequence). There are 14 residues in the CDR3. Trimming shortened V by 4 bases and J by 1 base, and 10 bases separated the two germline ends. In nucleotides, the CDR3 is TGTGCCAGCAGCTACGGACAGTCCCAAGAGACCCAGTACTTC. This translates into CASSYGQSQETQYF. The full variable domain, rest sourced from reference TRBV7-9 and TRBJ2-5, is DTGVSQNPRHKITKRGQNVTFRCDPISEHNRLYWYRQTLGQGPEFLTYFQNEAQLEKSRLLSDRFSAERPKGSFSTLEIQRTEQGDSAMYLCASSYGQSQETQYFGPGTRLLVL.

This clonotype was recorded many times. This chain uses TRBV10-3 with TRBJ2-7; TRBD1 is a possible D gene (5 bases). Trimming removed 6 bases at V and 4 bases at J, with 10 bases between. This CDR3 contains 12 residues. In germline, CDR1 is ENHRY, CDR2 SYGVKD. CDR3: CAISSTAYEQYV. CDR3 in DNA: TGTGCCATCAGCTCGACAGCATACGAGCAGTACGTC.

This clonotype was seen a handful of times. This rearrangement joins TRBV12-3 or TRBV12-4 to TRBJ1-2; no clear D. The V end lost 5 bases, the J end lost 2 bases, and 6 bases lay between the germline ends. The CDR3 is 12 amino acids. The CDR3 DNA reads TGTGCCAGCAGTCCGGACAACTATGGCTACACCTTC. The encoded protein is CASSPDNYGYTF.

CDR3 sequence: CAWSVQGNQPQHF. In nucleotides, the CDR3 is TGTGCCTGGAGTGTACAGGGCAATCAGCCCCAGCATTTT. This chain links TRBV30 with TRBJ1-5; D is possibly TRBD1 (5 bases). The V gene's germline CDR1 is GTSNPN and CDR2 SVGIG (reference sequence). The CDR3 sequence is 13 residues long. V was cut by 0 bases and J by 2 bases, with 5 bases left in between.

This clonotype was seen many times. The chain employs TRBV10-3 and TRBJ2-1, with D tentatively TRBD2 (6 bases). Germline V gene lookup returns CDR1 ENHRY and CDR2 SYGVKD. CDR3 length equals 16 residues. Trimming removed 0 bases at V and 4 bases at J, with 13 bases between. The CDR3 loop reads CAISESWGLDYNEQFF. As DNA, the CDR3 is TGTGCCATCAGTGAGTCTTGGGGACTGGATTACAATGAGCAGTTCTTC.

This clonotype turned up a few times. The J gene is TRBJ2-3, the V gene TRBV7-2; no definite D call. Germline-derived CDR1 and CDR2 are SGHTA and FQGNSA. This CDR3 contains 14 residues. The V end was cut by 4 bases, the J end by 6 bases, with 14 bases between. CDR3 nucleotides: TGTGCCAGCAGCTCCTCCCCTCCTCTGGATACGCAGTATTTT. Residues: CASSSSPPLDTQYF.

This clonotype was detected only once. The chain has TRBV5-4 and TRBJ2-1; D possibly corresponds to TRBD2 (5 bases). The V end lost 2 bases, the J end lost 5 bases, and 23 bases lay between the germline ends. This CDR3 is 18 amino acids long. CDR1 and CDR2 from the germline V gene are SGHNT and YYREEE (reference sequence). The CDR3: CASSFGLRGGAKDNEQFF. The CDR3 DNA reads TGTGCCAGCAGCTTCGGACTTCGAGGAGGAGCGAAAGACAATGAGCAGTTCTTC.

The J gene is TRBJ2-2, the V gene TRBV7-9; 14 bases map to TRBD2. The CDR3 length is 15 residues. Unmatched junction bases numbered 9, after V lost 5 bases and J lost 13 bases. Germline V gene data show CDR1 as SEHNR and CDR2 as FQNEAQ (reference sequence). CDR3 nucleotides: TGTGCCAGCAGCCTGTCCGGGACTAGCGGGGGAGGGCTGTTTTTT. This encodes CASSLSGTSGGGLFF.

This clonotype has a handful of counts. This chain joins TRBV4-3 and TRBJ2-2; D not resolved. The ends were cut back, 0 bases at V and 0 bases at J, with 11 bases in the middle. Germline lookup yields CDR1 LGHNA and CDR2 YSLEER. The length of the CDR3 is 17 residues. The CDR3 protein is CASSQDIRAANTGELFF. The CDR3, as DNA: TGCGCCAGCAGCCAAGATATACGGGCAGCGAACACCGGGGAGCTGTTTTTT.

This clonotype was seen more than once but under ten times. The V and J genes are TRBV7-2 and TRBJ2-7; D remains unclear. CDR1 SGHTA and CDR2 FQGNSA come from the germline V gene. Trimming took off 5 bases at V and 3 bases at J, with 11 bases between the two ends. The CDR3 length is 13 residues. The CDR3 bases are TGTGCCAGCAGCCTAGAATGGAGCTACGAGCAGTACGTC. As protein: CASSLEWSYEQYV.

This clonotype has more than one count but fewer than ten. This chain joins TRBV5-1 and TRBJ2-1; 8 nucleotides align to TRBD2. This CDR3 contains 15 residues. The V gene's germline CDR1 is SGHRS and CDR2 YFSETQ. Unmatched junction bases numbered 3, after V lost 4 bases and J lost 0 bases. CDR3 protein: CASSSGGFSYNEQFF. The CDR3, as DNA: TGCGCCAGCAGCAGCGGGGGTTTCTCCTACAATGAGCAGTTCTTC.

The chain couples TRBV9 to TRBJ2-5, with TRBD2 as a possible D gene (6 bases). The CDR3 is 16 residues long. The V gene lost 4 bases and the J gene lost 5 bases, with 21 bases spanning the gap. Germline CDR1 reads SGDLS; CDR2 reads YYNGEE. The CDR3 DNA reads as TGTGCCAGCAGCCCCCACCTCAGCGGGTTTAAGGAGACCCAGTACTTC. This sequence encodes CASSPHLSGFKETQYF. The entire variable domain, with the rest obtained from reference TRBV9 and TRBJ2-5, is as follows: DSGVTQTPKHLITATGQRVTLRCSPRSGDLSVYWYQQSLDQGLQFLIQYYNGEERAKGNILERFSAQQFPDLHSELNLSSLELGDSALYFCASSPHLSGFKETQYFGPGTRLLVL.

This clonotype was seen only a few times. This chain uses TRBV29-1 with TRBJ2-1; the D is unclear. Trimming removed 5 bases from V and 3 bases from J, with 8 bases in between. The CDR3 extends over 12 amino acids. Germline V CDR1 and CDR2: SQVTM, ANQGSEA. The CDR3: CSVLQHYNEQFF. CDR3 in DNA: TGCAGCGTTTTACAGCACTACAATGAGCAGTTCTTC.

V usage is TRBV5-1 and J usage is TRBJ2-2, with TRBD2 identical over 11 bases. The CDR3 runs to 17 residues. Germline CDR1 and CDR2: SGHRS and YFSETQ. The V and J ends lost 4 bases and 0 bases, in that order; junction bases with no gene match: 5. Here the CDR3 DNA reads TGCGCCAGCAGCCCACTAGCGGGGGAGACGAACACCGGGGAGCTGTTTTTT. Encoded protein: CASSPLAGETNTGELFF.

This clonotype has more than one count but fewer than ten. This rearrangement joins TRBV5-6 to TRBJ2-3; D is ambiguous. The CDR3 has 16 residues. Trimming cost V 0 bases and J 2 bases, with 13 bases left between them. The germline V gene encodes CDR1 SGHDT and CDR2 YYEEEE. CDR3 sequence: CASSLGLVQPTDTQYF. The DNA of the CDR3 is TGTGCCAGCAGCTTGGGGTTAGTGCAACCCACAGATACGCAGTATTTT. The full variable domain, with the rest looked up from reference TRBV5-6 and TRBJ2-3, is DAGVTQSPTHLIKTRGQQVTLRCSPKSGHDTVSWYQQALGQGPQFIFQYYEEEERQRGNFPDRFSGHQFPNYSSELNVNALLLGDSALYLCASSLGLVQPTDTQYFGPGTRLTVL.

The V call is TRBV2, the J call TRBJ1-1; D unclear. Germline lookup yields CDR1 SNHLY and CDR2 FYNNEI. The CDR3 spans 12 residues. V gave up 4 bases and J gave up 1 base, with 4 bases separating them. DNA of the CDR3: TGTGCCAGCAGTGTAAGGAACACTGAAGCTTTCTTT. Translated, it gives CASSVRNTEAFF.

A few counts support this clonotype. CDR3: CASRGRNSPNYGYTF. DNA for the CDR3: TGTGCCAGCAGGGGACGGAACAGCCCTAACTATGGCTACACCTTC. The gene calls are TRBV7-2 and TRBJ1-2, with a tentative D call TRBD1 (5 bases). Germline V gene sequence: CDR1 SGHTA, CDR2 FQGNSA. V was cut by 6 bases and J by 0 bases, with 14 bases left in between. The CDR3 loop spans 15 amino acids.

This chain uses TRBV7-2 with TRBJ2-3, with 7 bases aligning to TRBD2. The V segment lost 1 base and the J segment 2 bases; nucleotides outside the gene matches: 12. CDR3 length: 18 residues. The germline gives CDR1 SGHTA, CDR2 FQGNSA. The CDR3 spells CASSLGGGTTAYTDTQYF. The CDR3 DNA reads TGTGCCAGCAGCTTAGGGGGCGGGACTACGGCTTACACAGATACGCAGTATTTT.

This rearrangement joins TRBV3-1 to TRBJ2-3, with D perhaps TRBD2 (5 bases). Between the trimmed V and J ends, which lost 3 bases and 2 bases, there was a span of 12 bases. CDR3 length: 15 residues. From germline, CDR1 is LGHDT and CDR2 YNNKEL (reference sequence). The CDR3 region is CASSHWVLDTDTQYF. The CDR3 nucleotides are TGTGCCAGCAGCCATTGGGTACTAGACACAGATACGCAGTATTTT.

The rearrangement uses TRBV4-1 and TRBJ1-2, with a possible D match to TRBD1 (6 bases). The CDR3 covers 16 residues. Deletions cut 4 bases from V and 1 base from J, with 16 bases between. Germline V CDR1 and CDR2: MGHRA, YSYEKL. The CDR3 DNA reads TGCGCCAGCAGCCCGGCCGGGGGAGGGGGTAACTATGGCTACACCTTC. Amino acids: CASSPAGGGGNYGYTF.

The CDR3 region has the DNA TGTGCCGCAGGGATCAGCCAAGAGACCCAGTACTTC. The encoded protein is CAAGISQETQYF. This chain joins TRBV24-1 and TRBJ2-5; D might be TRBD1 (5 bases). V lost 12 bases and J lost 1, with 11 bases in between. There are 12 residues in the CDR3. Germline V gene lookup returns CDR1 KGHDR and CDR2 SFDVKD.

The chain carries TRBV29-1 and TRBJ1-2, with D tentatively TRBD1 (6 bases). The V end was cut by 7 bases, the J end by 0 bases, with 12 bases between. The CDR3 length is 13 residues. CDR1 and CDR2 (germline): SQVTM, ANQGSEA. The DNA of the CDR3 is TGCAGCGCCGTGACAGGCGCTAACTATGGCTACACCTTC. Its translation: CSAVTGANYGYTF.

The gene calls are TRBV6-5 and TRBJ1-2; D is unresolved. CDR1 is MNHEY, CDR2 SVGAGI, per germline. V dropped 6 bases and J dropped 4 bases, with 12 bases sitting between them. CDR3 size: 13 residues. The CDR3 DNA sequence: TGTGCCAGCAGCCCGAAGACTTTCTATGGCTACACCTTC. Encoded protein: CASSPKTFYGYTF.

This chain links TRBV4-2 with TRBJ2-7; D possibly corresponds to TRBD2 (6 bases). The V and J ends lost 5 bases and 4 bases respectively, with 21 bases between them. The CDR3 spans 16 residues. The germline gives CDR1 LGHNA, CDR2 YNFKEQ. The CDR3 DNA sequence: TGTGCCAGCAGCAATTTCCCTCGGGGGAAGGATTACGAGCAGTACTTC. Translation gives CASSNFPRGKDYEQYF.

V is TRBV5-1 and J is TRBJ2-3; 8 nucleotides align to TRBD2. V was pared by 3 bases and J by 5 bases, with 5 bases of the junction left unmatched. This CDR3 contains 14 residues. Looked up from germline, CDR1 is SGHRS and CDR2 is YFSETQ. CDR3 sequence (DNA): TGCGCCAGCAGCTCCTCCGGGACTAGAGATACGCAGTATTTT. It encodes CASSSSGTRDTQYF.